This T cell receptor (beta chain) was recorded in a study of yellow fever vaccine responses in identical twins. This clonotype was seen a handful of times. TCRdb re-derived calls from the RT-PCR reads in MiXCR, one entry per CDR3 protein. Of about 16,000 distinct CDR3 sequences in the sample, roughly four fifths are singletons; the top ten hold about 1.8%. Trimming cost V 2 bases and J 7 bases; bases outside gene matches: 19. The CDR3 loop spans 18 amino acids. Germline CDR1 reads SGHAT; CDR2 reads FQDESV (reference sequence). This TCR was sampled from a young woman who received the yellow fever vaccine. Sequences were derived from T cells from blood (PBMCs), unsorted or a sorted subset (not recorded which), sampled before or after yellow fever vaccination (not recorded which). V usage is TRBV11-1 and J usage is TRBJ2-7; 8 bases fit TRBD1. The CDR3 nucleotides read TGTGCCAGCAGCTTATTGCGACAGGGGAATTCTCTTGCTACGGAGCAGTACTTC. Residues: CASSLLRQGNSLATEQYF.